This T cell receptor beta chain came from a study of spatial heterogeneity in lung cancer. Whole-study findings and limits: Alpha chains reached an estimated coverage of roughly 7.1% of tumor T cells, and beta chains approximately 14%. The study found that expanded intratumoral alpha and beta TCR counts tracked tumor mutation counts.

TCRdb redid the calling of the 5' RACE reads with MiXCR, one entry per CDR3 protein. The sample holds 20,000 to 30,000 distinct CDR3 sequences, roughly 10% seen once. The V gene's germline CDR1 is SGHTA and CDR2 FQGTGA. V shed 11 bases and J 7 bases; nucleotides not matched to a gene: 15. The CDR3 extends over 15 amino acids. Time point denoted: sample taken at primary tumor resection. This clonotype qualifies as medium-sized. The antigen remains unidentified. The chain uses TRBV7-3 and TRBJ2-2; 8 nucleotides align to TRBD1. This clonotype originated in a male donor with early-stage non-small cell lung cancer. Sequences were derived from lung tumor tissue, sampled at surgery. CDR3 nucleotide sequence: TGTGCCGGAACTATAAGCAGGGGGCGATTCGGGGAGCTGTTTTTT. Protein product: CAGTISRGRFGELFF.